Following are 32 T cell receptor beta chains from one sample sequenced in a study of CD8 T cells in Susac syndrome. The RNA, roughly 0.45 to 1 ug, was put through reverse transcription using random hexamers. Each CDR3 protein gets one entry after TCRdb re-called the immunoSEQ multiplex PCR reads with MiXCR. Of 150,000 to 200,000 distinct CDR3 sequences in the sample, around 94% are singletons; the top ten hold about 0.13%. The sequenced sample consisted of CD4+ T cells from PBMCs. Receptors were obtained from a human donor in good health.

This clonotype was seen only once. The chain employs TRBV29-1 and TRBJ1-1; 7 positions match TRBD1. With 6 bases clipped from V and 1 base from J, the junction kept 5 bases outside the gene matches. The CDR3 runs 13 residues. Germline V gene data show CDR1 as SQVTM and CDR2 as ANQGSEA. The CDR3 here is CSVQTGTNTEAFF. The CDR3 DNA reads TGCAGCGTCCAGACAGGGACGAACACTGAAGCTTTCTTT.

The CDR3 protein is CASPPTGELFF. The CDR3 DNA reads as TGTGCCAGCCCCCCCACCGGGGAGCTGTTTTTT. The chain joins TRBV7-9 to TRBJ2-2; D ambiguous. This CDR3 contains 11 residues. The germline V gene has CDR1 SEHNR and CDR2 FQNEAQ (reference sequence). The germline V and J ends were trimmed by 8 bases and 4 bases, with 5 bases remaining between them.

J is TRBJ1-1 and V is TRBV12-3 or TRBV12-4; 9 bases align to TRBD1. With V trimmed by 5 bases and J by 10 bases, 5 bases remained unmatched. The CDR3 covers 12 residues. CDR3 in amino acids: CASSTGQGRAFF. The CDR3 DNA is TGTGCCAGCAGTACGGGACAGGGAAGAGCTTTCTTT.

This rearrangement joins TRBV20-1 to TRBJ1-3, with 7 bases fitting TRBD1. Germline loops: CDR1 DFQATT, CDR2 SNEGSKA (reference sequence). The CDR3 loop spans 18 amino acids. The J segment lost 0 bases and the V segment lost 4 bases, leaving 15 bases of the junction unmatched. The CDR3 loop reads CSAKGASHPGGSGNTIYF. The CDR3, as DNA: TGCAGTGCTAAGGGGGCCAGCCACCCCGGGGGCTCTGGAAACACCATATATTTT.

The chain couples TRBV9 to TRBJ2-1, with D hard to call. The germline V gene encodes CDR1 SGDLS and CDR2 YYNGEE. Deletions cut 2 bases from V and 7 bases from J, with 10 bases between. The CDR3 runs 13 residues. The chain's CDR3 is CASSVGNGNEQFF. The CDR3 DNA is TGTGCCAGCAGCGTTGGGAACGGGAATGAGCAGTTCTTC.

The chain couples TRBV3-1 to TRBJ1-5, with a weak D call TRBD1 (5 bases). Germline loops: CDR1 LGHDT, CDR2 YNNKEL (reference sequence). Trimming left V 4 bases short and J 2 bases short, with 6 bases between. There are 13 residues in the CDR3. The CDR3, as DNA: TGTGCCAGCAGCCCGACAGGCAATCAGCCCCAGCATTTT. This codes for CASSPTGNQPQHF.

The CDR3: CAWSPAGSSGNTIYF. Written as DNA, the CDR3 is TGTGCCTGGAGTCCCGCAGGGTCATCTGGAAACACCATATATTTT. The chain carries TRBV30 and TRBJ1-3, with D tentatively TRBD1 (5 bases). The CDR3 is 15 residues long. The V gene lost 2 bases and the J gene lost 1 base, with 12 bases spanning the gap. Germline loops: CDR1 GTSNPN, CDR2 SVGIG (reference sequence).

This chain joins TRBV6-5 and TRBJ2-3, with D tentatively TRBD1 (6 bases). This CDR3 spans 17 amino acids. Trimming cost V 2 bases and J 0 bases, with 15 bases left between them. The germline CDR1 and CDR2 sequences are MNHEY and SVGAGI. The CDR3: CASSYMWGRTSTDTQYF. CDR3 bases: TGTGCCAGCAGTTACATGTGGGGGCGGACTAGCACAGATACGCAGTATTTT.

The chain uses TRBV20-1 and TRBJ1-6; D might be TRBD1 (6 bases). With 4 bases removed from V and 8 bases from J, the gap between germline ends came to 15 bases. CDR3 length equals 14 residues. Germline CDR1 is DFQATT and CDR2 is SNEGSKA (reference sequence). The CDR3 region is CSAIEGGRDSPLHF. DNA of the CDR3: TGCAGTGCTATCGAAGGGGGTCGGGATTCACCCCTCCACTTT.

The CDR3 spells CSVEARDSGNTIYF. CDR3 nucleotides: TGCAGCGTTGAGGCACGGGACTCTGGAAACACCATATATTTT. The chain carries TRBV29-1 and TRBJ1-3; no clear D gene. V lost 3 bases and J 0 bases, leaving 9 bases between the germline ends. Germline CDR1 is SQVTM and CDR2 is ANQGSEA. The CDR3 spans 14 residues.

This chain joins TRBV6-5 and TRBJ1-1; weak D call: TRBD1 (6 bases). V lost 2 bases, J lost 13 bases, and 17 bases lay in between. This CDR3 has 13 residues. Germline CDR1 is MNHEY and CDR2 is SVGAGI. This chain's CDR3 is CASSYPGRGTVFF. In nucleotides, the CDR3 is TGTGCCAGCAGTTACCCCGGGAGGGGGACGGTTTTCTTT.

The gene calls are TRBV2 and TRBJ1-1; TRBD1 matches 8 bases. Losses at the gene ends were 9 bases for V and 7 bases for J; bases not matched to a gene: 10. The germline V gene encodes CDR1 SNHLY and CDR2 FYNNEI. The CDR3 contains 13 residues. For the CDR3, the DNA is TGTGCCAGAGAGGACAGGGAGAGAGTTGAAGCTTTCTTT. It is translated as CAREDRERVEAFF. The full variable domain, rest sourced from reference TRBV2 and TRBJ1-1, is EPEVTQTPSHQVTQMGQEVILRCVPISNHLYFYWYRQILGQKVEFLVSFYNNEISEKSEIFDDQFSVERPDGSNFTLKIRSTKLEDSAMYFCAREDRERVEAFFGQGTRLTVV.

J is TRBJ2-7 and V is TRBV29-1, with TRBD1 matching 12 bases. This CDR3 is 13 amino acids long. Germline V gives CDR1 SQVTM, CDR2 ANQGSEA. With V trimmed by 7 bases and J by 6 bases, 7 bases remained unmatched. The CDR3 DNA reads as TGCAGCGCTGAGGGACAGGGGGCCCCCGAGCAGTACTTC. Translated: CSAEGQGAPEQYF.

CDR3 sequence (DNA): TGCAGCGTTCGGCCTAGCAGCACAGATACGCAGTATTTT. Protein product: CSVRPSSTDTQYF. The chain recombines TRBV29-1 with TRBJ2-3; D might be TRBD2 (5 bases). The CDR3 runs 13 residues. The germline V and J ends were trimmed by 5 bases and 0 bases, with 9 bases remaining between them. Looked up from germline, CDR1 is SQVTM and CDR2 is ANQGSEA.

J is TRBJ2-3 and V is TRBV24-1; D perhaps matches TRBD1 (6 bases). Per germline, CDR1 KGHDR and CDR2 SFDVKD. V was pared by 7 bases and J by 1 base, with 20 bases between. There are 17 residues in the CDR3. This CDR3 reads CATSEPTGRIGTDTQYF. The CDR3 DNA is TGTGCCACCAGCGAGCCCACAGGGCGGATCGGCACAGATACGCAGTATTTT.

The chain recombines TRBV28 with TRBJ1-1, with D unclear. Germline CDR1 and CDR2: MDHEN and SYDVKM. This CDR3 spans 12 amino acids. The CDR3 nucleotides are TGTAGGGCCGGGCCCCTGAACACTGAAGCTTTCTTT. Translation: CRAGPLNTEAFF.

The CDR3 sequence is CSVWDRAYEQYF. CDR3 coding DNA: TGCAGCGTTTGGGACAGGGCCTACGAGCAGTACTTC. The genes are TRBV29-1 and TRBJ2-7, with 9 bases that match TRBD1. Germline CDR1 is SQVTM and CDR2 is ANQGSEA. CDR3 size: 12 residues. Trimming at V came to 5 bases and at J to 2 bases, leaving 1 base not matched to a gene.

CDR3 sequence: CASSSRGLQPQHF. The CDR3 nucleotides read TGTGCCAGCAGTTCTAGGGGACTTCAGCCCCAGCATTTT. The chain uses TRBV12-3 or TRBV12-4 and TRBJ1-5, with D perhaps matching TRBD1 (5 bases). V lost 4 bases, J lost 6 bases, and 10 bases lay in between. This CDR3 spans 13 amino acids.

The rearrangement links TRBV2 to TRBJ1-1; 7 bases are shared with TRBD1. The CDR3 sequence is 14 residues long. V lost 6 bases, J lost 5 bases, and 9 bases stayed unmatched. Germline values: CDR1 SNHLY, CDR2 FYNNEI. The CDR3 region has the DNA TGTGCCAGCAGGGATCGGACAGGTGTGACTGAAGCTTTCTTT. This sequence encodes CASRDRTGVTEAFF.

The chain recombines TRBV7-2 with TRBJ2-7; TRBD2 matches at 7 bases. This CDR3 is built from 14 residues. The trim removed 3 bases at V and 3 bases at J, leaving 5 bases unmatched. Looked up from germline, CDR1 is SGHTA and CDR2 is FQGNSA. The CDR3 sequence: CASSLGGTNYEQYF. The CDR3 DNA reads as TGTGCCAGCAGCTTGGGAGGGACGAACTACGAGCAGTACTTC.

This clonotype was detected only a few times. The CDR3 loop is CASSLDPGGNSPLHF. CDR3 sequence (DNA): TGTGCCAGCAGCTTAGACCCAGGGGGAAATTCACCCCTCCACTTT. V usage is TRBV11-2 and J usage is TRBJ1-6; 7 bases agree with TRBD1. CDR3 size: 15 residues. J was trimmed by 7 bases and V by 0 bases; bases with no gene match: 3. CDR1 and CDR2 from the germline V gene are SGHAT and FQNNGV.

The rearrangement links TRBV30 to TRBJ1-3, with a possible D match to TRBD1 (6 bases). CDR3 size: 12 residues. Germline assignment: CDR1 GTSNPN and CDR2 SVGIG (reference sequence). The V gene lost 2 bases and the J gene lost 9 bases, with 11 bases spanning the gap. The CDR3 is CAWSYRDSTIYF. The CDR3 DNA is TGTGCCTGGAGTTACAGGGATAGCACCATATATTTT.

The genes are TRBV20-1 and TRBJ2-3, with 7 nucleotides matching TRBD2. V was pared by 4 bases and J by 4 bases, with 20 bases of the junction left unmatched. CDR3 length: 18 amino acids. Germline CDR1 DFQATT, CDR2 SNEGSKA (reference sequence). In DNA form, the CDR3 reads TGCAGTGCTACGCCTACACGGGGTGGGAGACTAGCCCCAGATACGCAGTATTTT. It is translated as CSATPTRGGRLAPDTQYF.

The rearrangement uses TRBV6-1 and TRBJ1-2; maybe TRBD1 (6 bases). Germline V gene lookup returns CDR1 MNHNS and CDR2 SASEGT. This CDR3 is built from 16 residues. With 3 bases removed from V and 0 bases from J, the gap between germline ends came to 14 bases. The CDR3 spells CASSEQGTGPNYGYTF. The DNA of the CDR3 is TGTGCCAGCAGTGAGCAGGGGACGGGTCCTAACTATGGCTACACCTTC.

The chain combines TRBV20-1 with TRBJ1-2; 7 nucleotides match TRBD1. The ends lost 5 bases at V and 4 bases at J; junction bases unmatched: 10. The CDR3 extends over 14 amino acids. CDR1 is DFQATT and CDR2 is SNEGSKA in the germline V gene (reference sequence). The CDR3 here is CSAQQGTEVYGYTF. As DNA, the CDR3 is TGCAGTGCTCAGCAGGGGACAGAGGTCTATGGCTACACCTTC.

The gene calls are TRBV12-3 or TRBV12-4 and TRBJ1-1; TRBD1 might be the D (6 bases). CDR3 length equals 14 residues. Trimming stripped 5 bases from V and 10 bases from J, with 20 bases between. As DNA, the CDR3 is TGTGCCAGCAGTGGATCTCGAAGGGGAGGGGGAGCTTTCTTT. Translation: CASSGSRRGGGAFF.

J is TRBJ1-5 and V is TRBV2; D call uncertain. Looked up from germline, CDR1 is SNHLY and CDR2 is FYNNEI. The CDR3 contains 14 residues. Trimming shortened V by 9 bases and J by 4 bases, and 16 bases separated the two germline ends. The CDR3 region is CASQNGRINQPQHF. The CDR3 nucleotides read TGTGCCAGTCAAAACGGCAGGATAAATCAGCCCCAGCATTTT.

This clonotype was seen a single time. The genes are TRBV10-3 and TRBJ2-3; no firm D call. Germline V gives CDR1 ENHRY, CDR2 SYGVKD. The CDR3 extends over 13 amino acids. Trimming stripped 4 bases from V and 4 bases from J, with 9 bases between. The CDR3 sequence: CAISVRGPDTQYF. Here the CDR3 DNA reads TGTGCCATCAGTGTGAGAGGTCCAGATACGCAGTATTTT.

This clonotype was seen a single time. The rearrangement uses TRBV30 and TRBJ1-2; D is unresolved. Trimming shortened V by 2 bases and J by 7 bases, and 14 bases separated the two germline ends. Germline assignment: CDR1 GTSNPN and CDR2 SVGIG (reference sequence). This CDR3 contains 13 residues. This CDR3 is CAWSKNRNRGYTF. The CDR3 DNA reads TGTGCCTGGAGTAAAAATCGAAACCGTGGCTACACCTTC.

V usage is TRBV20-1 and J usage is TRBJ1-1; the D is unclear. The CDR3 totals 15 residues. V lost 3 bases and J 0 bases, leaving 14 bases between the germline ends. From germline, CDR1 is DFQATT and CDR2 SNEGSKA (reference sequence). This CDR3 reads CSASFDPLVNTEAFF. CDR3 nucleotides: TGCAGTGCTAGTTTCGACCCTCTTGTGAACACTGAAGCTTTCTTT.

This chain uses TRBV6-5 with TRBJ2-7, with 7 bases fitting TRBD1. The CDR3 covers 14 residues. Per the germline V gene, CDR1 is MNHEY and CDR2 is SVGAGI. V dropped 2 bases and J dropped 3; count of bases not matched to a gene: 4. CDR3 DNA sequence: TGTGCCAGCAGTTACCGGCAGGGGGACTACGAGCAGTACTTC. Amino acid sequence: CASSYRQGDYEQYF.

DNA for the CDR3: TGTGCCAGCAGCTTAGCGCTAGCGGGGGTCTACAATGAGCAGTTCTTC. Protein product: CASSLALAGVYNEQFF. J is TRBJ2-1 and V is TRBV7-9, with 10 nucleotides matching TRBD2. The CDR3 has 16 residues. The germline gives CDR1 SEHNR, CDR2 FQNEAQ (reference sequence). Trimming at V came to 0 bases and at J to 3 bases, leaving 2 bases not matched to a gene.